The present T cell receptor beta chain was sequenced within a study of blood T cell repertoires in COVID-19. About the study: The origin of the acute and convalescent COVID-19 samples was the United States, Italy and Spain.

Germline values: CDR1 LGHNA, CDR2 YNFKEQ. V lost 0 bases and J lost 5, with 19 bases in between. This CDR3 spans 17 amino acids. Assay used: immunoSEQ multiplex PCR; TCRdb lists only in-frame clones, some missing. The sample lists roughly 82,000 clones; roughly four fifths were seen once. The sequence derives from a man in his sixties with acute or convalescent COVID-19. J is TRBJ1-1 and V is TRBV4-2; D is unresolved. Sample: peripheral blood. CDR3 sequence: CASSQDIFNGERTEAFF. CDR3 sequence (DNA): TGTGCCAGCAGCCAAGATATCTTCAACGGGGAGCGGACTGAAGCTTTCTTT.